A selection of T cell receptor beta chains follows, all from one sample in a study of cytomegalovirus exposure and HLA in healthy donors. Sequencing used immunoSEQ multiplex PCR; TCRdb keeps in-frame clones, though not all of them. The sample has around 150,000 clones; around 65% are singletons. The specimen was PBMCs. The receptors stem from a woman aged 30 to 39 in good health and CMV-seropositive. CDR3s include the opening cysteine and the closing phenylalanine or tryptophan. Rows may omit the clone size; those that give it use once, few, many or a size class.

v_call clone_size cdr3_aa
TRBV6-1 NA CASSDRGVGYEQYF
TRBV7-8 once CASSLALAGGPSYEQYF
TRBV25-1 NA CASSEYSRGKYGYTF
TRBV5-1 NA CASSLGLNNSPLHF
TRBV6-1 NA CASSEQRASNQPQHF
TRBV9 NA CASSVNPVEYGYTF
TRBV6-6 few CASSYSPGGAGNTIYF
TRBV19 NA CASSIRGDEKLFF
TRBV2 NA CASSAPGLAVPYEQYF
TRBV2 NA CASSERNTGELFF
TRBV6-4 once CASSASGTYNEQFF
TRBV10-2 NA CASTPGQGPGRPQHF
TRBV21-1 few CASTGGCSSEQYF
TRBV29-1 NA CSVERTEDYEQYF
TRBV5-1 NA CASSLMQRGDEQYF
TRBV10-1 NA CASSKIPGQGRYF
TRBV6-6 NA CASSSSTGGWFPF
TRBV6-5 NA CASSRDRGEKLFF
TRBV9 NA CASSVGPGSTNEKLFF
TRBV6-5 NA CASSLGASNTEAFF
TRBV6-1 once CAGRQENNQPQHF
TRBV13 NA CASSVGTGESGETQYF
TRBV7-2 NA CASSVLGLTGNTIYF
TRBV10-2 NA CASSFLAGEQFF
TRBV9 NA CASSVDPLDGTVNEKLFF
TRBV6-6 NA CASSAERPPGEQYF
TRBV5-6 few CASSLAGGSETQYF
TRBV7-6 NA CASSLLYQETQYF
TRBV2 few CASTLDSFRNTIYF
TRBV28 NA CASSLGQGNYGYTF
TRBV6-6 few CASSLGGGSYEQYF
TRBV5-8 NA CASSRRGGGENQPQHF
TRBV25-1 NA CASSEYSNGGGTQYF
TRBV5-1 few CASSLGVAQGGDTQYF
TRBV23-1 NA CASWYRGVRKTQYF
TRBV28 NA CASIFRGTGGEQYF
TRBV7-6 NA CASSSRSDGSSYGYTF
TRBV13 NA CASSHRGGTDNEKLFF
TRBV7-9 NA CASSPQETQYF
TRBV5-1 once CASAKTWTSGGKLTSTDTQYF
TRBV5-6 NA CASSSRGARGNQPQHF